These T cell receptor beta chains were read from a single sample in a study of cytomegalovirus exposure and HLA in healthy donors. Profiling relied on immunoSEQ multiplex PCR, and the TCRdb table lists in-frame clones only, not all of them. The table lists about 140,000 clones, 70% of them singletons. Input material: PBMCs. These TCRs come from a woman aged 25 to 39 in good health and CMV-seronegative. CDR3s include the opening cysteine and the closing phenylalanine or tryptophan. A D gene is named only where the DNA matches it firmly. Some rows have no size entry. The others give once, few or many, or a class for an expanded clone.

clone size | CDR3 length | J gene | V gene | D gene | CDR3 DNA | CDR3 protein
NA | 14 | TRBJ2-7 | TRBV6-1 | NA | TGTGCCAGCAGGGAGACGGTCCAGAGCTACGAGCAGTACTTC | CASRETVQSYEQYF
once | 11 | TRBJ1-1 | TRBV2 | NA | TGTGCCAGCAGCGCAACCGGGGAAGCTTTCTTT | CASSATGEAFF
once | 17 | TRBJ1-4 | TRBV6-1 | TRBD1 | TGTGCCAGCAGTGAAGACGACTCACAGGGGGCTAATGAAAAACTGTTTTTT | CASSEDDSQGANEKLFF
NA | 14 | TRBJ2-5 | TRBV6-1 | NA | TGTGCCAGCAGTGGCCGTGGCGGCCAAGAGACCCAGTACTTC | CASSGRGGQETQYF
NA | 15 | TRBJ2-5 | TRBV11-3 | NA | TGTGCCAGCAGCTTAGATGGGGGGAAGCAAGAGACCCAGTACTTC | CASSLDGGKQETQYF
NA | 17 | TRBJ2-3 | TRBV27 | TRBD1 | TGTGCCAGCAGTTCCAACCCGGACAGGGGGCGCCTGGATACGCAGTATTTT | CASSSNPDRGRLDTQYF
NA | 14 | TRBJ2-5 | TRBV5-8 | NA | TGTGCCAGCAGCCAGGACAGCGCCCAAGAGACCCAGTACTTC | CASSQDSAQETQYF
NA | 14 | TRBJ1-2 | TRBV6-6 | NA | TGTGCCAGCAGGCCGGGGCAGGGGAACTATGGCTACACCTTC | CASRPGQGNYGYTF
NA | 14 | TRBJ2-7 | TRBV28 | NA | TGTGCCAGCAGCCCCCCCGGGAGTACCCACGAGCAGTACTTC | CASSPPGSTHEQYF
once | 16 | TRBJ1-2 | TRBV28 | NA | TGTGCCAGCAGTTTGTGGGGGGGGGAGCTAAACTATGGCTACACCTTC | CASSLWGGELNYGYTF
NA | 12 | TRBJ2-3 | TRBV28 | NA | TGTGCCAGCAGTTTCACAACAGATACGCAGTATTTT | CASSFTTDTQYF
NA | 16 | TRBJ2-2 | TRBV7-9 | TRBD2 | TGTGCCAGCAGGTCTAGCGGGAGTGGTGACACCGGGGAGCTGTTTTTT | CASRSSGSGDTGELFF
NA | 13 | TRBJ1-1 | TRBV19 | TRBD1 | TGTGCCAGTATCCGGGACAGGGGAACTGAAGCTTTCTTT | CASIRDRGTEAFF
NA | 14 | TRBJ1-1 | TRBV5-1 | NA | TGCGCCAGCAGCCAGGGATGGGAAAACACTGAAGCCTTCTTT | CASSQGWENTEAFF
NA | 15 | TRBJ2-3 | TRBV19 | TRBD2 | TGTGCCAGTAGTATAGCGGGGGGGCGGGGAGATACGCAGTATTTT | CASSIAGGRGDTQYF
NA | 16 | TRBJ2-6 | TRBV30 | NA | TGTGCCTGGACTACAGGGACCTACTCTGGGGCCAACGTCCTGACTTTC | CAWTTGTYSGANVLTF
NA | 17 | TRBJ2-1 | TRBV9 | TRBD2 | TGTGCCAGCAGCGTAGCCCCTTTAGCGGGGGGAGTTGATGAGCAGTTCTTC | CASSVAPLAGGVDEQFF
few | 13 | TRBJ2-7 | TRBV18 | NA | TGTGCCAGCTCACCACAGAGCTCCTACGAGCAGTACTTC | CASSPQSSYEQYF
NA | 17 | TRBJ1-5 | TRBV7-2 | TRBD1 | TGTGCCAGCAGCCCACATGGACAGGGGGCGAGGAATCAGCCCCAGCATTTT | CASSPHGQGARNQPQHF
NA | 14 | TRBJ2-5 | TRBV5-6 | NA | TGTGCCAGCAGCTTGGGGGGGGAAGGGGAGACCCAGTACTTC | CASSLGGEGETQYF
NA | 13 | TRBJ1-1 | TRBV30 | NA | TGTGCCTGGGCTACAGGGATGGAAACTGAAGCTTTCTTT | CAWATGMETEAFF
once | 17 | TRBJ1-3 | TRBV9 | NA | TGTGCCAGCAGCGTAGGGGGGGGGAGCAGCTCTGGAAACACCATATATTTT | CASSVGGGSSSGNTIYF
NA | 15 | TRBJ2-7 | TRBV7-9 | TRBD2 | TGTGCCAGCAGCCCGAGACTAGCCCCTTCCTACGAGCAGTACTTC | CASSPRLAPSYEQYF
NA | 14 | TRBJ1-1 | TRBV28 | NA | TGTGCCAGCAGTGGGACACCCGCGAACACTGAAGCTTTCTTT | CASSGTPANTEAFF
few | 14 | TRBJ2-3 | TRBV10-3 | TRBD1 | TGTGCCATCTCCGGGACAGGGGTTACAGATACGCAGTATTTT | CAISGTGVTDTQYF
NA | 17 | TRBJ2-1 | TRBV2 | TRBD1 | TGTGCCAGCAGGGATCGGACAGGGGACCCGACCTACAATGAGCAGTTCTTC | CASRDRTGDPTYNEQFF
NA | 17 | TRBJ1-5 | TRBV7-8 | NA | TGTGCCAGCAGCTTAGCCCCCCGGGTTTATAGCAATCAGCCCCAGCATTTT | CASSLAPRVYSNQPQHF
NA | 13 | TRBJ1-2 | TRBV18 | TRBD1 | TGTGCCAGCTCTCTGGACAGGGAAGAGGGCTACACCTTC | CASSLDREEGYTF
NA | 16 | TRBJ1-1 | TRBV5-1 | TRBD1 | TGCGCCAGCAGCCCGGACAGGGGGCGACGGAACACTGAAGCTTTCTTT | CASSPDRGRRNTEAFF
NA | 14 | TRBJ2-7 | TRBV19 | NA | TGTGCCAGTAGGATAACCCTCGGGTCCAACGAGCAGTACTTC | CASRITLGSNEQYF
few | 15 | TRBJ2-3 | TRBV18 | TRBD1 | TGTGCCAGCTCATCTACAGGGGATCGCACAGATACGCAGTATTTT | CASSSTGDRTDTQYF
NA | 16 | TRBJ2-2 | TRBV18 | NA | TGTGCCAGCTCACCCCTCGCTAGAGCGCCCCGGGGGGAGCTGTTTTTT | CASSPLARAPRGELFF
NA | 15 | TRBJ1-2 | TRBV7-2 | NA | TGTGCCAGCAGCCCTCAGGCGATAGATACCTATGGCTACACCTTC | CASSPQAIDTYGYTF
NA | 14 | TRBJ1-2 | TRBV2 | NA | TGTGCCAGCAGTGAAGGGCGGGGCCCGGATGGCTACACCTTC | CASSEGRGPDGYTF
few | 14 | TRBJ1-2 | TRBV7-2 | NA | TGTGCCAGCAGCTTTATAGCGGGCCACTATGGCTACACCTTC | CASSFIAGHYGYTF
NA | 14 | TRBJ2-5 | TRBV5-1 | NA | TGCGCCAGCAGCTTGGACAGCAAGCAAGAGACCCAGTACTTC | CASSLDSKQETQYF
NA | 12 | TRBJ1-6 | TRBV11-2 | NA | TGTGCCAGCAGCACACAGAATTCACCCCTCCACTTT | CASSTQNSPLHF
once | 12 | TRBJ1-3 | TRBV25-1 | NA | TGTGCCAGCAGTCCCCTCTTGGCCAGAAGAAAGTTT | CASSPLLARRKF
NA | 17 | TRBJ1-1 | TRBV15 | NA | TGTGCCACCAGCAGAGGTTCTCTCGGAGGTGCCAACACTGAAGCTTTCTTT | CATSRGSLGGANTEAFF
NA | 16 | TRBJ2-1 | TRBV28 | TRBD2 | TGTGCCAGCAGTTTCTTGACTAGCGGGGGGGCCCGGGAGCAGTTCTTC | CASSFLTSGGAREQFF
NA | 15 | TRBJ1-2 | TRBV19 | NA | TGTGCCAGTAGTGCCGACCGGACTCCCTTCTATGGCTACACCTTC | CASSADRTPFYGYTF
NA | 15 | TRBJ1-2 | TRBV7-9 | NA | TGTGCCAGCAGCCCTCAATCTCAGGGTCGCTATGGCTACACCTTC | CASSPQSQGRYGYTF
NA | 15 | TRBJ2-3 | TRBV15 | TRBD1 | TGTGCCACCAGCAGAGAGAAGGGGGCAGGGGATACGCAGTATTTT | CATSREKGAGDTQYF
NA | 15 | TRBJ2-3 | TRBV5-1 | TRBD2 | TGCGCCAGCAGCTTGTCGACTAGCGGCACAGATACGCAGTATTTT | CASSLSTSGTDTQYF
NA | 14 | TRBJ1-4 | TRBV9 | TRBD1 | TGTGCCAGCAGCCCCCGGGACAGTTATGAAAAACTGTTTTTT | CASSPRDSYEKLFF
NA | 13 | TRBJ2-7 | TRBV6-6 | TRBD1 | TGTGCCAGCACTGCGGGACAGGACTACGAGCAGTACTTC | CASTAGQDYEQYF
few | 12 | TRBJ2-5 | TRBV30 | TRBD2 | TGTGCCTGGACAGCGGGGGGGGAGACCCAGTACTTC | CAWTAGGETQYF
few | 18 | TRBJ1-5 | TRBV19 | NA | TGTGCCAGTAGTTTCGGGACAAGAAAGATAAGGGGCAATCAGCCCCAGCATTTT | CASSFGTRKIRGNQPQHF
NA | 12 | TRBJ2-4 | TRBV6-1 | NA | TGTGCCAGCAGCCTACGGGATGGTCGTCAGTACTTC | CASSLRDGRQYF
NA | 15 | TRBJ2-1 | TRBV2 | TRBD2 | TGTGCCAGCAGCTTGACTAGCGGACTATACAATGAGCAGTTCTTC | CASSLTSGLYNEQFF
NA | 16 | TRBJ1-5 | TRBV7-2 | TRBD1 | TGTGCCAGCAGCTTAACACAGACAGGGAATGGTCAGCCCCAGCATTTT | CASSLTQTGNGQPQHF
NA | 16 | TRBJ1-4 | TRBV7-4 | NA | TGTGCCAGCAGCCCAATCACAGGGTTAACTAATGAAAAACTGTTTTTT | CASSPITGLTNEKLFF
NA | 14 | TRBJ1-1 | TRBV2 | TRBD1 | TGTGCCAGCAGTGTAGTTAGGGGGCTTACTGAAGCTTTCTTT | CASSVVRGLTEAFF
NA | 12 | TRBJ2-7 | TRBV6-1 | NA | TGTGCCAGTAGGAGAGGTTCCTACGAGCAGTACTTC | CASRRGSYEQYF